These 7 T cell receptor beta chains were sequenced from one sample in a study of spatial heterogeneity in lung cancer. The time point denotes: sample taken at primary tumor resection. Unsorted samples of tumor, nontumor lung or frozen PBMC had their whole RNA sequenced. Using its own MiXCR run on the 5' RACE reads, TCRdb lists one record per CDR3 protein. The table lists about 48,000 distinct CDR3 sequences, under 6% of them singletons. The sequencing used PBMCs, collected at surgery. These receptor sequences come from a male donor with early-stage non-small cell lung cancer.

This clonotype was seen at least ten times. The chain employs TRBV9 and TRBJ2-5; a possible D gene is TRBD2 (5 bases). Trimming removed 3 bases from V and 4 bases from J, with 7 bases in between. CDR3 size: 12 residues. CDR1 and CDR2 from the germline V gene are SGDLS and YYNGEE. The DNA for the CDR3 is TGTGCCAGCAGCGCAAGCGGAGAGACCCAGTACTTC. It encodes CASSASGETQYF.

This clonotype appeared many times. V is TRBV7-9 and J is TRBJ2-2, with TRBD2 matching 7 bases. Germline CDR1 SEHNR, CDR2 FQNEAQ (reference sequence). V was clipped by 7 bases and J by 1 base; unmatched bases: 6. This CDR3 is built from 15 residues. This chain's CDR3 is CASTLAEQNTGELFF. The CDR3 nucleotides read TGTGCCAGCACCCTAGCGGAGCAGAACACCGGGGAGCTGTTTTTT.

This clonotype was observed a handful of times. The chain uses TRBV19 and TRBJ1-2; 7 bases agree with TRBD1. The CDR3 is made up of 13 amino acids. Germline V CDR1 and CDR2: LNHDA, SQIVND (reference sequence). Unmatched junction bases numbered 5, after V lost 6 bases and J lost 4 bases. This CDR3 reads CASRTGTVYGYTF. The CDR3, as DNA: TGTGCCAGTAGAACCGGGACAGTCTATGGCTACACCTTC.

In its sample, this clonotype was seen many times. CDR3 in amino acids: CAGGNWNNEQFF. The CDR3 DNA reads as TGTGCCGGAGGCAACTGGAACAATGAGCAGTTCTTC. This chain connects TRBV7-8 to TRBJ2-1; a possible D gene is TRBD2 (5 bases). Germline V CDR1 and CDR2: SGHVS, FQNEAQ. The CDR3 is 12 amino acids. V lost 11 bases and J lost 5, with 13 bases in between.

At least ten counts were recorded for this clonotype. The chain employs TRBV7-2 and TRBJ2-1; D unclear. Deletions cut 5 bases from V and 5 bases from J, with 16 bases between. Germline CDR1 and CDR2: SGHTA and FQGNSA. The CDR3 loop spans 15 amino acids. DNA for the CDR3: TGTGCCAGCAGCGTTCCACGGTTTGGTCACAATGAGCAGTTCTTC. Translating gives CASSVPRFGHNEQFF.

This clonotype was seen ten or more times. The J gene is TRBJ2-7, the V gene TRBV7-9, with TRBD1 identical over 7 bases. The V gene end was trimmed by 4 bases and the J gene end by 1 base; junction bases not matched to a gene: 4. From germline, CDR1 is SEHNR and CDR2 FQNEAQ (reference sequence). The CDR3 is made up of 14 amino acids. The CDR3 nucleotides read TGTGCCAGCAGCTCGACAGGGCAGTCCTACGAGCAGTACTTC. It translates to CASSSTGQSYEQYF.

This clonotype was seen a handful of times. The CDR3 DNA is TGTGCCAGTAGTCCCGGGACAGCCTCGAACGTCCTGACTTTC. This gives the protein CASSPGTASNVLTF. The chain links TRBV19 to TRBJ2-6; TRBD1 matches 7 bases. CDR3 length: 14 residues. The germline V gene encodes CDR1 LNHDA and CDR2 SQIVND (reference sequence). Germline trimming cut 5 bases from V and 10 bases from J; bases unmatched to any gene: 8.